The 20 T cell receptor beta chains below were found in one sample sequenced in a study of cytomegalovirus exposure and HLA in healthy donors. Here immunoSEQ multiplex PCR was the method, and the copy in TCRdb shows in-frame clones only, minus some. The sample has about 260,000 clones, 90% seen once; the top ten hold 2.5% to 3.5%. The sample was PBMCs. The receptors shown here come from a woman aged 25 to 45 in good health and CMV-seronegative.

V and J are TRBV7-9 and TRBJ1-2; D gene uncertain. Germline CDR1 is SEHNR and CDR2 is FQNEAQ (reference sequence). The CDR3 sequence is 14 residues long. The V and J ends lost 10 bases and 0 bases respectively, with 15 bases between them. This chain's CDR3 is CATSGGFPNYGYTF. DNA of the CDR3: TGTGCCACCTCAGGAGGCTTCCCTAACTATGGCTACACCTTC.

This chain connects TRBV29-1 to TRBJ2-5; D gene ambiguous. Germline CDR1 is SQVTM and CDR2 is ANQGSEA. CDR3 size: 10 residues. V was cut by 4 bases and J by 9 bases, with 9 bases left in between. The CDR3 DNA reads as TGCAGCGTTGTGCCTGATCCCCAGTACTTC. Residues: CSVVPDPQYF.

The V gene is TRBV20-1, the J gene TRBJ2-5; D is unresolved. The V gene's germline CDR1 is DFQATT and CDR2 SNEGSKA (reference sequence). Trimming removed 2 bases from V and 5 bases from J, with 3 bases in between. This CDR3 region has 10 residues. CDR3 sequence: CSARMETQYF. CDR3 nucleotides: TGCAGTGCTAGAATGGAGACCCAGTACTTC.

This rearrangement joins TRBV19 to TRBJ1-2; D gene ambiguous. The CDR3 is 14 amino acids. Trimming pared 3 bases from V and 2 bases from J, leaving 10 bases between. The germline gives CDR1 LNHDA, CDR2 SQIVND (reference sequence). CDR3 bases: TGTGCCAGTAGTATCGGGGTAGACAACTATGGCTACACCTTC. Translated: CASSIGVDNYGYTF. Full variable domain (rest looked up from reference TRBV19 and TRBJ1-2): DGGITQSPKYLFRKEGQNVTLSCEQNLNHDAMYWYRQDPGQGLRLIYYSQIVNDFQKGDIAEGYSVSREKKESFPLTVTSAQKNPTAFYLCASSIGVDNYGYTFGSGTRLTVV.

Regarding this clone: The sample holds other DNA sequences that translate to the same CDR3. The V call is TRBV2, the J call TRBJ2-4, with D possibly being TRBD1 or TRBD2 (6 bases each). Trimming removed 8 bases at V and 8 bases at J, with 10 bases between. CDR1 and CDR2 (germline): SNHLY, FYNNEI. CDR3 length: 11 amino acids. CDR3 sequence reads: CASGGRDIQYF. DNA of the CDR3: TGTGCCAGCGGGGGGCGGGACATTCAGTACTTC.

The V call is TRBV6-6, the J call TRBJ2-7; no reliable D call. Germline CDR1 MNHNY, CDR2 SVGAGI (reference sequence). The V end lost 6 bases, the J end lost 3 bases, and 12 bases lay between the germline ends. This CDR3 region has 13 residues. Written as DNA, the CDR3 is TGTGCCAGCAGGCAAGGGAAAAACTACGAGCAGTACTTC. Amino acids: CASRQGKNYEQYF.

The chain recombines TRBV5-1 with TRBJ2-7, with TRBD2 matching 7 bases. CDR1 and CDR2 from the germline V gene are SGHRS and YFSETQ. V trimming: 4 bases; J trimming: 5 bases; junction bases outside the gene matches: 6. The CDR3 has 13 amino acids. The CDR3 loop is CASSTTSSDEQYF. The CDR3 nucleotides are TGCGCCAGCAGCACGACTAGCAGTGACGAGCAGTACTTC. Combining the CDR3 with reference TRBV5-1 and TRBJ2-7 gives the whole variable domain KAGVTQTPRYLIKTRGQQVTLSCSPISGHRSVSWYQQTPGQGLQFLFEYFSETQRNKGNFPGRFSGRQFSNSRSEMNVSTLELGDSALYLCASSTTSSDEQYFGPGTRLTVT.

This chain uses TRBV9 with TRBJ2-7; 8 bases match TRBD2. The CDR3 loop spans 15 amino acids. The J segment lost 2 bases and the V segment lost 4 bases, leaving 8 bases of the junction unmatched. The germline gives CDR1 SGDLS, CDR2 YYNGEE. CDR3 amino acids: CASSPPGGFTYEQYF. CDR3 DNA sequence: TGTGCCAGCAGCCCCCCGGGGGGGTTCACCTACGAGCAGTACTTC.

V and J are TRBV30 and TRBJ2-1; D gene unclear. Germline lookup yields CDR1 GTSNPN and CDR2 SVGIG (reference sequence). The CDR3 runs 14 residues. V lost 0 bases to trimming and J lost 8 bases, with 14 bases between them. CDR3 DNA sequence: TGTGCCTGGAGTGTATGGCTAGGTTCGTATGAGCAGTTCTTC. It is translated as CAWSVWLGSYEQFF.

This clone was seen only once. The V call is TRBV4-3, the J call TRBJ2-1; TRBD2 might be the D (5 bases). The germline V gene encodes CDR1 LGHNA and CDR2 YSLEER. The CDR3 has 16 amino acids. V lost 1 base, J lost 0 bases, and 10 bases lay in between. CDR3 sequence reads: CASSQVAHSSYNEQFF. Here the CDR3 DNA reads TGCGCCAGCAGCCAAGTAGCGCACAGCTCCTACAATGAGCAGTTCTTC.

This chain connects TRBV2 to TRBJ2-7; TRBD2 aligns across 10 bases. The CDR3 loop spans 15 amino acids. Trimming at V came to 5 bases and at J to 5 bases, leaving 9 bases not matched to a gene. Germline V gives CDR1 SNHLY, CDR2 FYNNEI. In DNA, the CDR3 is TGTGCCAGCAGTCTAGCGGGAGCAGATTCCCACGAGCAGTACTTC. Translation: CASSLAGADSHEQYF.

The rearrangement links TRBV4-2 to TRBJ2-7; perhaps TRBD2 as D (6 bases). There are 15 residues in the CDR3. Germline V gene data show CDR1 as LGHNA and CDR2 as YNFKEQ. The V gene lost 2 bases and the J gene lost 4 bases, with 15 bases spanning the gap. CDR3 loop: CASSQQHGSGYEQYF. The CDR3 coding sequence is TGTGCCAGCAGCCAACAACACGGGAGCGGGTACGAGCAGTACTTC.

This sequence joins TRBV5-1 and TRBJ2-7; 11 positions match TRBD1. The CDR3 runs to 16 residues. Germline CDR1 and CDR2: SGHRS and YFSETQ. J lost 5 bases, V lost 4 bases, and 11 bases had no gene match. CDR3 protein: CASSPGGTGGLNEQYF. CDR3 in DNA: TGCGCCAGCAGCCCTGGTGGGACAGGGGGTTTGAACGAGCAGTACTTC. Full variable domain (rest looked up from reference TRBV5-1 and TRBJ2-7): KAGVTQTPRYLIKTRGQQVTLSCSPISGHRSVSWYQQTPGQGLQFLFEYFSETQRNKGNFPGRFSGRQFSNSRSEMNVSTLELGDSALYLCASSPGGTGGLNEQYFGPGTRLTVT.

The rearrangement links TRBV28 to TRBJ2-5; tentative D call: TRBD1 (5 bases). V lost 6 bases and J 4 bases, leaving 15 bases between the germline ends. CDR1 MDHEN and CDR2 SYDVKM come from the germline V gene. The CDR3 loop spans 14 amino acids. CDR3 bases: TGTGCCAGCAGCCGAAGACAGCCCCCAGAGACCCAGTACTTC. Encoded protein: CASSRRQPPETQYF.

The genes are TRBV4-3 and TRBJ2-3, with 7 bases aligning to TRBD2. Germline trimming cut 0 bases from V and 3 bases from J; bases unmatched to any gene: 6. The germline gives CDR1 LGHNA, CDR2 YSLEER. There are 16 residues in the CDR3. In DNA form, the CDR3 reads TGCGCCAGCAGCCAAGAAATGGGACTAAGGACAGATACGCAGTATTTT. Translating it yields CASSQEMGLRTDTQYF.

The chain uses TRBV7-8 and TRBJ2-3; TRBD2 aligns across 9 bases. V trimming: 2 bases; J trimming: 6 bases; junction bases outside the gene matches: 0. The CDR3 consists of 13 residues. CDR1 is SGHVS, CDR2 FQNEAQ, per germline. CDR3 loop: CASSLLAGDTQYF. The CDR3 bases are TGTGCCAGCAGCTTACTAGCGGGGGATACGCAGTATTTT. The whole variable domain, remainder taken from reference TRBV7-8 and TRBJ2-3, is GAGVSQSPRYKVAKRGQDVALRCDPISGHVSLFWYQQALGQGPEFLTYFQNEAQLDKSGLPSDRFFAERPEGSVSTLKIQRTQQEDSAVYLCASSLLAGDTQYFGPGTRLTVL.

The chain couples TRBV7-9 to TRBJ1-4, with 7 positions matching TRBD1. The CDR3 is 19 residues long. After removal of 7 bases from V and 0 bases from J, the junction contained 17 bases not matched to a gene. Germline-derived CDR1 and CDR2 are SEHNR and FQNEAQ (reference sequence). The CDR3, as DNA: TGTGCCAGCACCGAGCGCCCCCCGGGACAGCGTGCAACTAATGAAAAACTGTTTTTT. It is translated as CASTERPPGQRATNEKLFF.

The V call is TRBV7-2, the J call TRBJ2-7, with a weak D call TRBD2 (6 bases). Trimming cost V 1 base and J 6 bases, with 22 bases left between them. The CDR3 loop spans 17 amino acids. In germline, CDR1 is SGHTA, CDR2 FQGNSA. The CDR3 region is CASSLGIEWGGAFEQYF. CDR3 in DNA: TGTGCCAGCAGCTTAGGAATAGAGTGGGGCGGGGCCTTCGAGCAGTACTTC. Filled out from reference TRBV7-2 and TRBJ2-7, the complete variable domain reads GAGVSQSPSNKVTEKGKDVELRCDPISGHTALYWYRQSLGQGLEFLIYFQGNSAPDKSGLPSDRFSAERTGGSVSTLTIQRTQQEDSAVYLCASSLGIEWGGAFEQYFGPGTRLTVT.

The V and J genes are TRBV7-2 and TRBJ2-7; 14 nucleotides match TRBD2. Trimming at V came to 1 base and at J to 7 bases, leaving 6 bases not matched to a gene. Germline-derived CDR1 and CDR2 are SGHTA and FQGNSA. The CDR3 contains 16 residues. CDR3 loop: CASSLGGLAGVEEQYF. The DNA for the CDR3 is TGTGCCAGCAGCTTAGGGGGACTAGCGGGAGTCGAAGAGCAGTACTTC.

This clone was seen a single time. The CDR3 region is CASSVEFDNEQFF. The DNA for the CDR3 is TGTGCCAGCAGCGTAGAATTCGATAATGAGCAGTTCTTC. The chain joins TRBV9 to TRBJ2-1; no clear D. V dropped 0 bases and J dropped 7 bases, with 8 bases sitting between them. The CDR3 spans 13 residues. Germline V gene lookup returns CDR1 SGDLS and CDR2 YYNGEE.